A selection of T cell receptor beta chains follows, all from one sample in a study of blood T cell repertoires in COVID-19. The protocol was immunoSEQ multiplex PCR, while the TCRdb copy is restricted to in-frame clones and leaves out a portion. The profile covers about 130,000 clones, with about four fifths appearing a single time and about a fifth taken by the ten largest. The specimen sequenced was peripheral blood. The receptors derive from a man older than 75 with acute or convalescent COVID-19. The CDR3 runs from the conserved cysteine through the conserved F or W. A D gene is named only where the DNA matches it firmly. Only some rows state a clone size, as once, few, many or a class for expanded clones.

j_call d_call clone_size v_call cdr3_nt cdr3_aa
TRBJ2-5 . few TRBV11-2 TGTGCCAGCAGCTCCCTTGCGGGCCGGTATCAAGAGACCCAGTACTTC CASSSLAGRYQETQYF
TRBJ1-1 TRBD1 . TRBV10-3 TGTGCCATCAGTAGCCCCAGGTCAACAGGGGGGGACACTGAAGCTTTCTTT CAISSPRSTGGDTEAFF
TRBJ1-5 . . TRBV2 TGTGCCAGCAGTGGTAATAGTGCCCCGGAGCCCCAGCATTTT CASSGNSAPEPQHF
TRBJ2-3 . . TRBV30 TGTGCCTGGAGTACGGGGAGCACAGATACGCAGTATTTT CAWSTGSTDTQYF
TRBJ1-1 . . TRBV30 TGTGCCTGGAGTTATCAGAGCGTGAACACTGAAGCTTTCTTT CAWSYQSVNTEAFF
TRBJ2-3 TRBD1 once TRBV4-1 TGCGCCAGCAGCCTAGGACAGGGAAGGGATACGCAGTATTTT CASSLGQGRDTQYF
TRBJ2-4 . . TRBV5-6 TGTGCCAGCAGCTTGGTCCTAGCCAAAAACATTCAGTACTTC CASSLVLAKNIQYF
TRBJ1-5 . . TRBV24-1 TGTGCCACCAGTGCAGGGCTGAATCAGCCCCAGCATTTT CATSAGLNQPQHF
TRBJ2-5 . few TRBV5-4 TGTGCCAGCAGCTTGGGGGTGGTTATGCAGGGGAAGACCCAGTACTTC CASSLGVVMQGKTQYF
TRBJ1-2 . once TRBV18 TGTGCCAGCTCACCACAGGAACAGGGTGGCTATGGCTACACCTTC CASSPQEQGGYGYTF
TRBJ2-7 . . TRBV2 TGTGCCAGCTCCGTCGCGGAGGAGCAGTACTTC CASSVAEEQYF
TRBJ1-1 . once TRBV3-1/TRBV3-2 TGTGCCAGCAGACCCACAGAGATGAACACTGAAGCTTTCTTT CASRPTEMNTEAFF
TRBJ2-3 TRBD1 few TRBV25-1 TGTGCCAGCAGTGATTCCCTCGGGACAGGCACAGATACGCAGTATTTT CASSDSLGTGTDTQYF
TRBJ2-3 . few TRBV6-5 TGTGCCAGCAGTCGCACCAGGGCAGATACGCAGTATTTT CASSRTRADTQYF
TRBJ2-3 TRBD1 . TRBV6-1 TGTGCCAGCAGTGAGTGGGCAGACAGGGACCGCACAGATACGCAGTATTTT CASSEWADRDRTDTQYF
TRBJ2-2 . . TRBV2 TGTGCAAAGGGCGGGGTCGGCACCGGGGAGCTGTTTTTT CAKGGVGTGELFF
TRBJ2-2 . . TRBV9 TGTGCCAGCAGCGTCGCCTCGTGGTCAGGTTACACCGGGGAGCTGTTTTTT CASSVASWSGYTGELFF
TRBJ1-4 . . TRBV5-1 TGCGCCAGCAGGAAGGGGCAGGGTAATGAAAAACTGTTTTTT CASRKGQGNEKLFF
TRBJ1-6 . once TRBV27 TGTGCCAGCAGTAATGGTGGGGCCTCACCCCTCCACTTT CASSNGGASPLHF
TRBJ2-3 TRBD2 once TRBV18 TGTGCCAGCTCACCACTTCGGAGTAGCGGGGGCACAGATACGCAGTATTTT CASSPLRSSGGTDTQYF
TRBJ2-5 . . TRBV3-1/TRBV3-2 TGTGCCAGCAGCCAAGGTACAGGGTGGGCGAAAGAGACCCAGTACTTC CASSQGTGWAKETQYF
TRBJ1-2 TRBD1 . TRBV9 TGTGCCAGCAGCGCCTTAGGGGGCGGCAATTATGGCTACACCTTC CASSALGGGNYGYTF
TRBJ2-5 . . TRBV6-7 TGTGCCAGCAGTCTCCGGGAATCAACAAGTGAGACCCAGTACTTC CASSLRESTSETQYF
TRBJ1-4 . once TRBV5-1 TGCGCCAGCAGCTTCAACCAGGGGAACGAAAAACTGTTTTTT CASSFNQGNEKLFF
TRBJ2-1 . once TRBV29-1 TGCAGCGTTGAAGGGACGGGGGGCCCGTACAATGAGCAGTTCTTC CSVEGTGGPYNEQFF
TRBJ2-7 . many TRBV14 TGTGCCAGCAGCCAAGACCTCGACAGAACCTACGAGCAGTACTTC CASSQDLDRTYEQYF
TRBJ1-2 TRBD1 once TRBV28 TGTGCCAGCAGTCCCGGGACAGGGGGTGGAGTCTATGGCTACACCTTC CASSPGTGGGVYGYTF
TRBJ1-1 TRBD1 . TRBV18 TGTGCCAGCTCATATCAACAGGGGGCGAGGACTGAAGCTTTCTTT CASSYQQGARTEAFF
TRBJ1-5 . once TRBV6-2/TRBV6-3 TGTGCCAGCCGCCCGTCGGGGGGTGATCAGCCCCAGCATTTT CASRPSGGDQPQHF
TRBJ1-5 . . TRBV19 TGTGCCAGTAGCTCCAGGGCTCAGCCCCAGCATTTT CASSSRAQPQHF
TRBJ1-5 TRBD1 few TRBV30 TGTGCCTGGAGTATGACAGGGGACGGGCAGCCCCAGCATTTT CAWSMTGDGQPQHF
TRBJ2-3 TRBD1 . TRBV7-3 TGTGCCAGCAGCATAACGACAGGGGTGAATACGCAGTATTTT CASSITTGVNTQYF
TRBJ2-7 . . TRBV7-2 TGTGCCAGCAGCTTAGGTAGAGAGCAGTACTTC CASSLGREQYF
TRBJ1-1 . few TRBV6-5 TGTGCCAGCACCCCGCCACATGGGAGGACTGAAGCTTTCTTT CASTPPHGRTEAFF
TRBJ2-3 TRBD2 few TRBV5-6 TGTGCCAGCAGCCAAACAGGCCTAGCGGGGGGGAGGAATACGCAGTATTTT CASSQTGLAGGRNTQYF
TRBJ2-2 . . TRBV7-3 TGTGCCAGCAGCTTATGGGCGGGGAACACCGGGGAGCTGTTTTTT CASSLWAGNTGELFF
TRBJ2-2 . . TRBV9 TGTGCCAGCAGCTCCCGGGACTCCCGGTATGGCACCGGGGAGCTGTTTTTT CASSSRDSRYGTGELFF
TRBJ2-7 . . TRBV5-1 TGCGCCAGCAGCTTGGAAGGAGGGTTCGGCTACGAGCAGTACTTC CASSLEGGFGYEQYF
TRBJ2-1 TRBD2 . TRBV30 TGTGCCTGGAGAAGCGGGGGGCGGGGTGAGCAGTTCTTC CAWRSGGRGEQFF
TRBJ2-7 . . TRBV15 TGTGCCACCAGCCCCTCCCTAGTATCCTACGAGCAGTACTTC CATSPSLVSYEQYF
TRBJ2-5 . . TRBV24-1 TGTGCCACCAGTGACCCCTTAGCCAAGGAGACCCAGTACTTC CATSDPLAKETQYF
TRBJ1-5 . . TRBV19 TGTGCCAGTAGTATGGGAGGACACGTACTAAATCAGCCCCAGCATTTT CASSMGGHVLNQPQHF
TRBJ1-5 TRBD1 . TRBV6-5 TGTGCCAGCAGGGGTGGACAGGGCTTAAATCAGCCCCAGCATTTT CASRGGQGLNQPQHF
TRBJ1-6 . few TRBV7-2 TGTGCCAGCAGCTTCAGGGATTTAAGTTCACCCCTCCACTTT CASSFRDLSSPLHF
TRBJ2-2 . . TRBV6-5 TGTGCCAGCAGGAGAAACACCGGGGAGCTGTTTTTT CASRRNTGELFF
TRBJ2-1 TRBD2 . TRBV5-1 TGCGCCAGCAGCCTTCTAGCGGGGGGGCCTCCTGTTGAGCAGTTCTTC CASSLLAGGPPVEQFF
TRBJ1-1 TRBD1 once TRBV5-1 TGCGCCAGCAGCTGGGACAGGGGTGGCGGCACTGAAGCTTTCTTT CASSWDRGGGTEAFF
TRBJ1-6 . . TRBV12-2 TGTGCAAGTCGCTCTCATCGGGAATGCGTAGACTCCTATAATTCACCCCTCCACTTT CASRSHRECVDSYNSPLHF
TRBJ1-5 . . TRBV18 TGTGCCAGCTCACCGCAACAGGTGAGCAATCAGCCCCAGCATTTT CASSPQQVSNQPQHF
TRBJ1-6 TRBD1 . TRBV28 TGTGCCAGCAGTTTGGGAGGGACAGGGCAATCACCCCTCCACTTT CASSLGGTGQSPLHF
TRBJ1-2 . . TRBV28 TGTGCCAGCAGTTTGGAGGGAGGAACAAAACCCTATGGCTACACCTTC CASSLEGGTKPYGYTF
TRBJ2-7 . . TRBV5-1 TGCGCCAGCAGCTTGGGTATGGAGATATACGAGCAGTACTTC CASSLGMEIYEQYF
TRBJ2-5 TRBD1 few TRBV5-1 TGCGCCAGCAGCTTAGGGACAGGGTTTGAGACCCAGTACTTC CASSLGTGFETQYF
TRBJ1-3 . . TRBV7-9 TGTGCCAGCAGCTTGGGCCCAGGGAAGACAGGAAACACCATATATTTT CASSLGPGKTGNTIYF
TRBJ2-7 TRBD1 . TRBV5-5 TGTGCCAGCAGCTTGCGGGACAGGGTCTACGAGCAGTACTTC CASSLRDRVYEQYF